This is a list of T cell receptor beta chains from one sample in a study of shared clonotypes between healthy human individuals. TCRdb's copy holds only in-frame clones and misses some; the assay was immunoSEQ multiplex PCR. The table has some 530,000 clones, around 80% seen once. The sequenced material came from PBMCs. These receptors all stem from a woman aged 40 to 50 in good health. Some clones in this sample may be carry-over from other donors' samples. The conserved cysteine and the conserved F or W are not part of the CDR3 here. Size values are once, few and many counts, or a class for expanded clones, and some rows have none.

clone_size v_call cdr3_aa
- TRBV5-1 ASSFRPGGAESSYEQY
- TRBV9 ASSVQPTSGSFEQY
- TRBV19 ASSYQGKQY
once TRBV5-1 ASSLGYHTGELF
- TRBV18 ASSPPAQGHRGEQY
- TRBV11-2 ASSLRGASGSSYEQY
- TRBV19 ASRYTDTQY
- TRBV5-6 ASSRQLGGVAYNEQF
- TRBV6-6 ASSYLGQANIQY
- TRBV11-1 ASSLLGQADYEQY
- TRBV7-8 ASSLDLSGGVGGYT
- TRBV7-2 ASSRRVGGSSYEQY
few TRBV6-5 ASSYTGEAYNEQF
- TRBV19 ASSSSGKQF
- TRBV2 ANARGSRTDTQY
once TRBV5-8 ASSSAYEQY
- TRBV10-3 AISEGRGANSNQPQH
- TRBV9 ASSAGQGPTYEQY
- TRBV9 ASSPWTGDGYT
- TRBV7-2 ASSLESGKNTGELF
- TRBV7-9 ASSEWGYAYTEAF
once TRBV7-9 ASSLALSGVGVNQPQH
- TRBV28 ASSSQTPARLNYGYT
once TRBV19 ASSLGPAWETQY
- TRBV4-3 ASSQDSRAPGYEQY
- TRBV5-6 ASSYGTGVDTEAF
- TRBV5-5 ASSRQGATDTQY
- TRBV7-9 ASSRGNTEAF
many TRBV28 ASRMGGTETQY
- TRBV23-1 ASRDRGGLAGGFPQETQY
- TRBV28 ASRWTGKEQETQY
- TRBV6-6 ASSSPNVSSYEQY
- TRBV11-3 ASSLGPGTGNTIY
few TRBV28 ASSPGTGNDQPQH
- TRBV28 ASSQGGVSRAF